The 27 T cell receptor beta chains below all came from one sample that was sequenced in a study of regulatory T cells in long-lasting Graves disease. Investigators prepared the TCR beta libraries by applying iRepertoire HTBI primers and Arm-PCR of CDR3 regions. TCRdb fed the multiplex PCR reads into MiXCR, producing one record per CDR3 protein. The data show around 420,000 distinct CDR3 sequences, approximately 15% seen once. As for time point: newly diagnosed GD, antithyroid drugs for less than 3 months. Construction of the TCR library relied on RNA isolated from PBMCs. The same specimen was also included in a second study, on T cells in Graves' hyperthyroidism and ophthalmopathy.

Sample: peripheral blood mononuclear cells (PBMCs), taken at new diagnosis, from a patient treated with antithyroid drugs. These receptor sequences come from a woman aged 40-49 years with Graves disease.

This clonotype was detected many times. The CDR3 coding sequence is TGTGCCAGCAGCTTAGTGGGCACAGGGTCTAACTATGGCTACACCTTC. Protein product: CASSLVGTGSNYGYTF. The chain has TRBV11-3 and TRBJ1-2; possible D gene TRBD1, 6 bases. Trimming shortened V by 1 base and J by 0 bases, and 12 bases separated the two germline ends. Per the germline V gene, CDR1 is SGHNT and CDR2 is YENEEA. The CDR3 runs to 16 residues.

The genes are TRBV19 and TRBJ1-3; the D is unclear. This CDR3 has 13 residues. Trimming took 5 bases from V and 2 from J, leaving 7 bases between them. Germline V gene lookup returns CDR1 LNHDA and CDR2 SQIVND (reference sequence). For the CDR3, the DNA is TGTGCCAGTAGTTGGGGAGCTGGAAACACCATATATTTT. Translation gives CASSWGAGNTIYF. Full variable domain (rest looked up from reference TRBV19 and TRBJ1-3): DGGITQSPKYLFRKEGQNVTLSCEQNLNHDAMYWYRQDPGQGLRLIYYSQIVNDFQKGDIAEGYSVSREKKESFPLTVTSAQKNPTAFYLCASSWGAGNTIYFGEGSWLTVV.

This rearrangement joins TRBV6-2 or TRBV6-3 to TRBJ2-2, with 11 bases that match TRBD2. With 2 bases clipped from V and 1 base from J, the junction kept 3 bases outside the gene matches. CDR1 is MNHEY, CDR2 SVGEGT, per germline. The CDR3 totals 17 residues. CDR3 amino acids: CASSYILAGVNTGELFF. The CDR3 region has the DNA TGTGCCAGCAGTTACATACTAGCGGGAGTGAACACCGGGGAGCTGTTTTTT.

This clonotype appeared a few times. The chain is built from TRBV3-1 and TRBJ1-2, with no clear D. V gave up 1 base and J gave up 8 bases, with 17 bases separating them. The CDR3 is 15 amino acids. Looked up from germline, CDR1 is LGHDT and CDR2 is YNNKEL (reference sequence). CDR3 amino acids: CASSQGFSRPVGYTF. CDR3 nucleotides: TGTGCCAGCAGCCAAGGTTTTTCTCGCCCAGTGGGCTACACCTTC.

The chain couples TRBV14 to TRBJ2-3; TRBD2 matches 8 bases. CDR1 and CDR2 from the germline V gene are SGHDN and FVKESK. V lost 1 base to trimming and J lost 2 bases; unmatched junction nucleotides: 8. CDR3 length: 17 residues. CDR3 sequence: CASSQGLKRGITDTQYF. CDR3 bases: TGTGCCAGCAGCCAAGGATTAAAGCGGGGGATCACAGATACGCAGTATTTT.

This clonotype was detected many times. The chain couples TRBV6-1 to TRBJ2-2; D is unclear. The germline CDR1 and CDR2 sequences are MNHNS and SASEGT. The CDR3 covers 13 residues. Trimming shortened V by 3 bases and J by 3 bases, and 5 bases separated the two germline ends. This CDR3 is CASSDSYTGELFF. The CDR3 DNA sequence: TGTGCCAGCAGTGATAGTTACACCGGGGAGCTGTTTTTT.

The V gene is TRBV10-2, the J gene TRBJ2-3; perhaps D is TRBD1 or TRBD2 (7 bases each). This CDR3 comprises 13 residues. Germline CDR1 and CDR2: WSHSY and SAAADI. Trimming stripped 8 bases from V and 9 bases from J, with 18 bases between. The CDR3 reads CASSTGGGGTQYF. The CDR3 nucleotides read TGCGCCAGCTCAACGGGAGGAGGGGGCACGCAGTATTTT.

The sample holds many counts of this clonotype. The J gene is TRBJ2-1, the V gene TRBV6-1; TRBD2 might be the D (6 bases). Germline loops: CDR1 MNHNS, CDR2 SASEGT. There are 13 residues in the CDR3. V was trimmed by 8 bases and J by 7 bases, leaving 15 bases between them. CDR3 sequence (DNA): TGTGCCAGCGTTGGACCTGCGGGAAATGAGCAGTTCTTC. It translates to CASVGPAGNEQFF.

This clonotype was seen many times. In DNA, the CDR3 is TGCAGCGTTGAAGGGACTAGCTTCGGCTACGAGCAGTACTTC. Translating gives CSVEGTSFGYEQYF. The chain employs TRBV29-1 and TRBJ2-7; 8 nucleotides align to TRBD2. Trimming removed 1 base from V and 3 bases from J; junction bases left unmatched: 5. This CDR3 is built from 14 residues. The germline V gene has CDR1 SQVTM and CDR2 ANQGSEA.

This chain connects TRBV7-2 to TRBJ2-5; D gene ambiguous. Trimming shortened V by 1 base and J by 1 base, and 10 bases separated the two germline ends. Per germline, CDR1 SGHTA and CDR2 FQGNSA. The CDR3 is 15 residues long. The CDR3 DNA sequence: TGTGCCAGCAGCTTAGGTGGTCATATCCAAGAGACCCAGTACTTC. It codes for CASSLGGHIQETQYF. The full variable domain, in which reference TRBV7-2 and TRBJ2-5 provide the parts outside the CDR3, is GAGVSQSPSNKVTEKGKDVELRCDPISGHTALYWYRQSLGQGLEFLIYFQGNSAPDKSGLPSDRFSAERTGGSVSTLTIQRTQQEDSAVYLCASSLGGHIQETQYFGPGTRLLVL.

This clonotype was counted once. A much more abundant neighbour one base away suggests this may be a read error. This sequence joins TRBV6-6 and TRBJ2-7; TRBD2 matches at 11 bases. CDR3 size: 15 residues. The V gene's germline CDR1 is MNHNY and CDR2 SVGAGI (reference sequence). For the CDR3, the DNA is TGTGCCAGCAGTTACTCTGGGACTAGCGGCTACGGGCAGTACTTC. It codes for CASSYSGTSGYGQYF.

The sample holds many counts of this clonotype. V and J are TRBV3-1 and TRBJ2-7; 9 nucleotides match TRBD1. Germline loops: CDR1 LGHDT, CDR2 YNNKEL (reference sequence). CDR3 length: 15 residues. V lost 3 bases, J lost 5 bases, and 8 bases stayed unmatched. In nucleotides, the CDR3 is TGTGCCAGCAGCCACCCGGGACAGGGTCGGGACGAGCAGTACTTC. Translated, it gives CASSHPGQGRDEQYF.

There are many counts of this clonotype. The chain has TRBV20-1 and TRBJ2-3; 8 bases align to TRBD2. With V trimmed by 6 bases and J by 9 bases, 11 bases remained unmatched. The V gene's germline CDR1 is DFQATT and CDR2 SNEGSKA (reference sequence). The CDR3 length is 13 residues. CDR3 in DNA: TGCAGTGCCACTAGCGGTTCGGGTTCCACGCAGTATTTT. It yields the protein CSATSGSGSTQYF.

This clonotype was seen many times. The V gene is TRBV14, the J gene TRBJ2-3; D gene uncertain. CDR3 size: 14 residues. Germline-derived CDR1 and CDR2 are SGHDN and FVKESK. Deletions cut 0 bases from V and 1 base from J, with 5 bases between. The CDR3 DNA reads TGTGCCAGCAGCCAAGATGTGGGCACAGATACGCAGTATTTT. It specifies CASSQDVGTDTQYF.

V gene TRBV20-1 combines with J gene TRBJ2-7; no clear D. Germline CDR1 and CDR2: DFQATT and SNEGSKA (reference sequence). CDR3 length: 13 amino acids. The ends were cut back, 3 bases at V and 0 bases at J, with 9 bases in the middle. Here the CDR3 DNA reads TGCAGTGCTAGTCCCTTAAGCTCCTACGAGCAGTACTTC. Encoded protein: CSASPLSSYEQYF.

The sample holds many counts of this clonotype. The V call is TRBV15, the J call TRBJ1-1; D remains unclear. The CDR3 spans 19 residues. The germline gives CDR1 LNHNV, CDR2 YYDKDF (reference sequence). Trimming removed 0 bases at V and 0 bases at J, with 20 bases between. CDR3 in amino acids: CATSRDYRISGPMNTEAFF. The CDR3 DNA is TGTGCCACCAGCAGAGATTATAGGATATCCGGACCGATGAACACTGAAGCTTTCTTT.

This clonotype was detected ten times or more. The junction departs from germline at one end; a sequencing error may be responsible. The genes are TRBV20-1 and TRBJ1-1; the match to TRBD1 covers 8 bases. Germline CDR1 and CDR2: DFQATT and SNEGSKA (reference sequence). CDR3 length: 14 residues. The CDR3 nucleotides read TGCAGTGCTAGAGGTCGACAGGGGAACCCTGAAGCTTTCTTT. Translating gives CSARGRQGNPEAFF.

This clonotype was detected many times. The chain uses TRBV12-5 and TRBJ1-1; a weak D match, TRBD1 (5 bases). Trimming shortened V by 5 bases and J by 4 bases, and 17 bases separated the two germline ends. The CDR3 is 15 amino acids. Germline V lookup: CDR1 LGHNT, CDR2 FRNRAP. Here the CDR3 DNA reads TGTGCTAGTGGTCTAGAGGGGATTTCGGGCACTGAAGCTTTCTTT. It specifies CASGLEGISGTEAFF.

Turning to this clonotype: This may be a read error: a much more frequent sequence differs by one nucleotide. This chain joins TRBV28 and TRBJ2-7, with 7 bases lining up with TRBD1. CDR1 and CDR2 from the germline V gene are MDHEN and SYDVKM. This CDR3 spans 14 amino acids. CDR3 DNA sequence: TGTGCCATCAGTCCGGACAGGTCTCCCTACGAGCAGTACTTC. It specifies CAISPDRSPYEQYF. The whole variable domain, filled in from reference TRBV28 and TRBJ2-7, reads DVKVTQSSRYLVKRTGEKVFLECVQDMDHENMFWYRQDPGLGLRLIYFSYDVKMKEKGDIPEGYSVSREKKERFSLILESASTNQTSMYLCAISPDRSPYEQYFGPGTRLTVT.

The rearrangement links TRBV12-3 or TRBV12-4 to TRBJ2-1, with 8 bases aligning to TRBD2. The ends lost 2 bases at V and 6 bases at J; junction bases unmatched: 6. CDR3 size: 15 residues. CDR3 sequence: CASSLTAGGTNEQFF. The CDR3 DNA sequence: TGTGCCAGCAGTTTAACGGCGGGAGGAACCAATGAGCAGTTCTTC.

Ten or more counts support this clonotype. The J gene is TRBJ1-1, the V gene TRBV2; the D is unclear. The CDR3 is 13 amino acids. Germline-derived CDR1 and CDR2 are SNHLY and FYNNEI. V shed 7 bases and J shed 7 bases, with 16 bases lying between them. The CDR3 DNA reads TGTGCCAGCATCGCTCAGGCGAGGGTTGAAGCTTTCTTT. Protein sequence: CASIAQARVEAFF.

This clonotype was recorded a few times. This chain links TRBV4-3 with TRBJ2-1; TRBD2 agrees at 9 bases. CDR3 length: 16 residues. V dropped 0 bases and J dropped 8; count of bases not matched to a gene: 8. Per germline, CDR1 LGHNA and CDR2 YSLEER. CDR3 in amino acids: CASSQDPAGGPDEQFF. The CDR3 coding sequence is TGCGCCAGCAGCCAAGATCCTGCGGGAGGGCCGGATGAGCAGTTCTTC.

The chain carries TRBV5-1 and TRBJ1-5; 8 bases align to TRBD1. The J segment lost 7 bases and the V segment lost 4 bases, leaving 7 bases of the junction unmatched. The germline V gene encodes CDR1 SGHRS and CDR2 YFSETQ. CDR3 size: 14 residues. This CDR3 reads CASSQTGAGQPQHF. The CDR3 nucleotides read TGCGCCAGCAGCCAGACAGGGGCAGGCCAGCCCCAGCATTTT. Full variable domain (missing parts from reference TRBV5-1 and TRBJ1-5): KAGVTQTPRYLIKTRGQQVTLSCSPISGHRSVSWYQQTPGQGLQFLFEYFSETQRNKGNFPGRFSGRQFSNSRSEMNVSTLELGDSALYLCASSQTGAGQPQHFGDGTRLSIL.

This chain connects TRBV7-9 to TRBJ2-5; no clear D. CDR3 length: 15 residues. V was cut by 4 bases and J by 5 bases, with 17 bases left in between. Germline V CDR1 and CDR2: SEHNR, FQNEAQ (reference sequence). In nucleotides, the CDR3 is TGTGCCAGCAGCTCCCAAAAACTGTCACCGGAGACCCAGTACTTC. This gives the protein CASSSQKLSPETQYF.

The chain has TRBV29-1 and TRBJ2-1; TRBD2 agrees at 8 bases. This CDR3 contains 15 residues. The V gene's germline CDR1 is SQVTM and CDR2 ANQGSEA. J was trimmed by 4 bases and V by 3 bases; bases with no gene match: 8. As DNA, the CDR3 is TGCAGCGTTGATAGCCTAGCGGGTGTTTACAATGAGCAGTTCTTC. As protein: CSVDSLAGVYNEQFF.

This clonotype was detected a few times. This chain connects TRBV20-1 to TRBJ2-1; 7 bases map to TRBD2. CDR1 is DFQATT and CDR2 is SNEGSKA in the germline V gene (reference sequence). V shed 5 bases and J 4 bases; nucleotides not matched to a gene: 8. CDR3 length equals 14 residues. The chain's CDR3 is CSAVAGESYNEQFF. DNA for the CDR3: TGCAGTGCTGTGGCGGGAGAGTCTTACAATGAGCAGTTCTTC.

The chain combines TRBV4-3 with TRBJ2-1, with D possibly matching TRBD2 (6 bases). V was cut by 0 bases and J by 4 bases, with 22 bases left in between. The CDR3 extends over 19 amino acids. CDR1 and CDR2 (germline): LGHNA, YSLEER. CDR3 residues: CASSQEVELGRGGYNEQFF. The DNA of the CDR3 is TGCGCCAGCAGCCAAGAGGTAGAGCTAGGTCGGGGAGGATACAATGAGCAGTTCTTC.